The 8 T cell receptor beta chains reported below all come from one sample, sequenced in a study of T-cell reconstitution after alpha-beta-depleted transplantation in children. TCRbeta library construction was performed incorporating unique molecular identifiers. A single record per CDR3 protein comes from TCRdb applying MiXCR to the PCR reads. The profile shows just over 950,000 distinct CDR3 sequences, about 30% of them singletons. Sequenced material: PBMCs, mostly from graft donor cells, taken 360 days after TCRalphabeta/CD19-depleted stem cell transplant. Receptor source: a boy younger than two who had a stem cell transplant for SCID, so the T cells may come from the graft donor.

The CDR3 DNA follows: TGTGCCACCAGTGACTATTCTGGGCGCCTCAATGAGCAGTTCTTC. As protein: CATSDYSGRLNEQFF. J is TRBJ2-1 and V is TRBV24-1; D gene uncertain. Germline CDR1 reads KGHDR; CDR2 reads SFDVKD. This CDR3 comprises 15 residues. The V end lost 4 bases, the J end lost 6 bases, and 15 bases lay between the germline ends.

This clonotype has more than one count but fewer than ten. V usage is TRBV29-1 and J usage is TRBJ1-2; 7 bases align to TRBD1. V shed 7 bases, J shed 4 bases, and the junction held 3 bases outside the gene matches. Germline CDR1 reads SQVTM; CDR2 reads ANQGSEA. There are 11 residues in the CDR3. The CDR3 loop reads CSGRDSYGYTF. CDR3 bases: TGCAGCGGCCGGGACAGCTATGGCTACACCTTC. Variable domain in full (rest from reference TRBV29-1 and TRBJ1-2): SAVISQKPSRDICQRGTSLTIQCQVDSQVTMMFWYRQQPGQSLTLIATANQGSEATYESGFVIDKFPISRPNLTFSTLTVSNMSPEDSSIYLCSGRDSYGYTFGSGTRLTVV.

The genes are TRBV7-9 and TRBJ2-5; D not resolved. CDR1 and CDR2 (germline): SEHNR, FQNEAQ (reference sequence). Trimming cost V 5 bases and J 2 bases, with 12 bases left between them. The CDR3 runs to 14 residues. The CDR3 loop reads CASSTSAIQETQYF. The CDR3 nucleotides read TGTGCCAGCAGCACCTCAGCGATACAAGAGACCCAGTACTTC.

This clonotype was observed once. V and J are TRBV9 and TRBJ2-1, with unresolved D. Germline CDR1 is SGDLS and CDR2 is YYNGEE. This CDR3 has 13 residues. Trimming stripped 1 base from V and 7 bases from J, with 9 bases between. The CDR3 here is CASSVNPRNEQFF. CDR3 in DNA: TGTGCCAGCAGCGTAAATCCCAGGAATGAGCAGTTCTTC.

The V gene is TRBV24-1, the J gene TRBJ2-3; D gene ambiguous. The V and J ends lost 3 bases and 0 bases respectively, with 9 bases between them. Germline V gene data show CDR1 as KGHDR and CDR2 as SFDVKD. This CDR3 contains 15 residues. CDR3 residues: CATSDPRSSTDTQYF. The CDR3 bases are TGTGCCACCAGTGATCCCCGGTCCAGCACAGATACGCAGTATTTT.

At least ten counts were recorded for this clonotype. The gene calls are TRBV5-5 and TRBJ2-5; the D is unclear. V was clipped by 0 bases and J by 2 bases, with 8 bases between them. The CDR3 has 14 residues. CDR1 and CDR2 (germline): SGHKS, YYEKEE (reference sequence). CDR3 sequence (DNA): TGTGCCAGCAGCTTGGTGGGTAATCAAGAGACCCAGTACTTC. Its translation is CASSLVGNQETQYF.

The chain recombines TRBV12-3 or TRBV12-4 with TRBJ1-5; D is ambiguous. The CDR3 loop spans 15 amino acids. V was pared by 2 bases and J by 0 bases, with 8 bases between. The chain's CDR3 is CASSLSDYSNQPQHF. In DNA, the CDR3 is TGTGCCAGCAGTTTATCGGATTATAGCAATCAGCCCCAGCATTTT.

This clonotype has more than one count but fewer than ten. The V gene is TRBV18, the J gene TRBJ2-2; 8 nucleotides align to TRBD1. Germline CDR1 is KGHSH and CDR2 is LQKENI. This CDR3 has 16 residues. Trimming took 3 bases from V and 2 from J; bases not matched to a gene: 5. As DNA, the CDR3 is TGTGCCAGCTCACCTTGGACAGGGCCCAACACCGGGGAGCTGTTTTTT. It yields the protein CASSPWTGPNTGELFF. The full variable domain, in which reference TRBV18 and TRBJ2-2 provide the parts outside the CDR3, is NAGVMQNPRHLVRRRGQEARLRCSPMKGHSHVYWYRQLPEEGLKFMVYLQKENIIDESGMPKERFSAEFPKEGPSILRIQQVVRGDSAAYFCASSPWTGPNTGELFFGEGSRLTVL.